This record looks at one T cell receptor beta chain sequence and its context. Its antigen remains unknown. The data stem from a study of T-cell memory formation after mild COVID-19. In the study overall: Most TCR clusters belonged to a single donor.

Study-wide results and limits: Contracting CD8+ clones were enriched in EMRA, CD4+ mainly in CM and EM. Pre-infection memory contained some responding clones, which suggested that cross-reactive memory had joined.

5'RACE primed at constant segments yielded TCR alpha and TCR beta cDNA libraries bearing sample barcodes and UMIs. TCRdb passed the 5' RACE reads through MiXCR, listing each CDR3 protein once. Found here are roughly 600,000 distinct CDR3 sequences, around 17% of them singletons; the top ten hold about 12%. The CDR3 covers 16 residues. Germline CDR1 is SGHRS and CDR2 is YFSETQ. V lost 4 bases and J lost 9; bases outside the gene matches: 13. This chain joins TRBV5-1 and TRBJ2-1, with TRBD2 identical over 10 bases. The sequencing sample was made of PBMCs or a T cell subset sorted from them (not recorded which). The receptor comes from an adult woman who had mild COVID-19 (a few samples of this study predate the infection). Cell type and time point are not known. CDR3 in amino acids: CASSLRSSGSMGEQFF. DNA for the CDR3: TGCGCCAGCAGCCTCCGCTCTAGCGGGAGCATGGGTGAGCAGTTCTTC.